The source of this T cell receptor beta chain is a study of blood T cell repertoires in COVID-19. Trimming cost V 5 bases and J 3 bases, with 17 bases left between them. The germline V gene encodes CDR1 SEHNR and CDR2 FQNEAQ (reference sequence). The CDR3 has 15 residues. Clones were sequenced by immunoSEQ multiplex PCR, and TCRdb holds only the in-frame ones, with some missing. Among fewer than 300,000 clones listed, 91% were seen once. The sequence came from a young woman with COVID-19, enrolled during active disease. Sequenced input: peripheral blood. This chain uses TRBV7-9 with TRBJ2-7; maybe TRBD1 (6 bases). The CDR3 sequence is CASSGQGSDFYEQYF. CDR3 nucleotides: TGTGCCAGCAGCGGCCAGGGGAGCGATTTCTACGAGCAGTACTTC.